These T cell receptor beta chains were read from a single sample in a study of blood T cell repertoires in COVID-19. Repertoires were generated with immunoSEQ multiplex PCR, while TCRdb's copy carries only in-frame clones and drops some. Of 200,000 to 250,000 clones listed, about 86% are singletons. The sequencing sample was made of peripheral blood. These receptors all stem from a man aged 18 to 29 with active or convalescent COVID-19. CDR3s include the opening cysteine and the closing phenylalanine or tryptophan. A D gene is named only where the DNA matches it firmly. Expanded clones get a size class; other rows say once, few or many, or leave the size out.

TRBV27,-,TRBJ2-3,-,CASSFQGGNRGTDTQYF,TGTGCCAGCAGTTTTCAAGGCGGGAATAGGGGCACAGATACGCAGTATTTT
TRBV27,-,TRBJ2-7,-,CASRSRMAYEQYF,TGTGCCAGCAGATCGCGGATGGCCTACGAGCAGTACTTC
TRBV7-9,TRBD2,TRBJ2-7,-,CASSLEREDYEQYF,TGTGCCAGCAGCTTAGAGCGGGAGGACTACGAGCAGTACTTC
TRBV18,TRBD1,TRBJ2-7,-,CASSDTGGYEQYF,TGTGCCAGCTCAGATACAGGGGGGTACGAGCAGTACTTC
TRBV15,-,TRBJ2-5,-,CATSSQETQYF,TGTGCCACCAGCTCCCAGGAGACCCAGTACTTC
TRBV6-5,-,TRBJ1-5,-,CASSFPDSHSNQPQHF,TGTGCCAGCAGTTTTCCCGACAGCCATAGCAATCAGCCCCAGCATTTT
TRBV6-5,-,TRBJ2-4,once,CASARKSGEENIQYF,TGTGCCAGCGCCCGTAAGAGCGGCGAGGAAAACATTCAGTACTTC
TRBV10-1,-,TRBJ1-5,-,CASSENSGGQPQHF,TGCGCCAGCAGTGAGAATTCGGGGGGACAGCCCCAGCATTTT
TRBV7-2,-,TRBJ1-5,-,CASTGQLNQPQHF,TGTGCCAGTACGGGACAACTTAATCAGCCCCAGCATTTT
TRBV19,-,TRBJ2-7,once,CASSIGQGGEQYF,TGTGCCAGTAGTATCGGTCAGGGAGGCGAGCAGTACTTC